This entry concerns a single TCR beta chain. This sample was taken from a study of blood T cell repertoires in COVID-19. The overall study: The analysed material was cDNA or gDNA that came from T cells, B-cell-depleted T cells, or PBMCs.

Germline loops: CDR1 ENHRY, CDR2 SYGVKD. Between the trimmed V and J ends, which lost 2 bases and 4 bases, there was a span of 12 bases. This CDR3 comprises 14 residues. The data were produced by immunoSEQ multiplex PCR, yet TCRdb's version contains in-frame clones alone and is incomplete. The data show some 180,000 clones, with roughly 84% seen just once and 11% held by the top ten. The chain joins TRBV10-3 to TRBJ2-7, with a tentative D call TRBD2 (6 bases). What was sequenced was peripheral blood. This clonotype originated in a man in his 70s with active or convalescent COVID-19. The CDR3 sequence is CAISEGGSRYEQYF. The CDR3, as DNA: TGTGCCATCAGTGAGGGGGGGTCCAGGTACGAGCAGTACTTC.